Listed here is a single T cell receptor (beta chain). Its target antigen remains unknown. The sample holds no much larger clone one base away, and base qualities are not on file. The library was prepared using the immunoSEQ multiplex PCR assay. Adaptive Biotechnologies carried out TCRB amplification, library preparation, sequencing and preliminary bioinformatics at Survey level resolution. Per the original workflow: Clonality was calculated in R as 1 minus normalized Shannon entropy, and the Gini index was calculated with the R package ineq. Overlap score was defined as the summed counts of shared sequences divided by the total counts of all sequences in both compared samples. The significance of shared clonotypes was tested with Fisher's exact test, assuming a theoretical repertoire of 10^7 TCRB sequences. TCRdb stores this immuneACCESS table with in-frame sequences only. Part of the clones is absent; in the studies checked, under half of the shortfall reflects unresolved V genes, and no reason is known for the rest. V and J calls and clone size are those listed in that table; D and trimming were worked out from the DNA. In this sample the table shows approximately 10,000 clones, approximately 83% of which occur a single time. The ten largest clones capture 0.45% to 0.65% of the sample.

This record belongs to a study of follicular helper T cells after annual influenza vaccination (TCRdb year 2017). Looking at the study overall: Blood was drawn on days 0, 7 and 28 after each seasonal influenza vaccination. To look at recall of cTfh clones, some subjects were tracked through successive annual vaccinations covering the 2013-2014, 2014-2015 and 2015-2016 seasons. One week after vaccination, a second recruited cohort of more than nine subjects (Table S1) displayed a similar ICOS+CD38+ cTfh response. Multi-year samples were available from six subjects, with four subjects covering two vaccination seasons and two subjects covering three seasons. The 2013-2014 samples were cryopreserved, while the 2015 samples were processed right after collection.

The sample's time point, from its label and the paper: 2013-2014 season, 7 days after vaccination. Adults received seasonal inactivated influenza vaccine (Fluvarix), and TCRB sequencing tracked sorted blood CD4 subsets before and after vaccination. Subjects were considered eligible if community-dwelling and if influenza vaccine had not been received in the prior 6 months. Exclusions included influenza vaccine contraindications, substance abuse, HIV/AIDS, active malignancy, immunomodulatory medication and active illness such as respiratory infection. At each time point, somewhere between about 35 and 100 mL of blood was taken. PBMC were isolated using Ficoll-Paque PLUS or SepMate separation. As a comparison non-Tfh subset, CXCR5- memory CD4 T cells were sorted. Cell subsets were sorted from PBMC on a BD FACS Aria before DNA extraction. Study-wide findings and limitations: Only about 9-22% of analyzed cells yielded productive TCRB sequences, so sampling of rare clonotypes was not possible. Undersampling of the much larger non-cTfh compartments could not be excluded when assessing influenza clone enrichment. Day 7 ICOS+CD38+ clones were most often found later in ICOS-CD38- cTfh, suggesting that subset may serve as a memory reservoir. ICOS+CD38+ cTfh clonality correlated with the frequency of that population, and its change correlated with the change in circulating plasmablast frequency. With successive annual vaccinations, a recurrent oligoclonal ICOS+CD38+ cTfh response was recalled, and this response contained tetramer and AIM influenza-specific clonotypes.

The germline V gene supplies CDR1 LGHNA and CDR2 YNFKEQ. V is cut by 4 bases and J by 6 bases, and the space between the germline ends is 21 bases. The CDR3 starts with the cysteine, ends with the phenylalanine, and has 17 residues. Just CDR3 DNA is preserved here, 51 bases in frame from base 1. The sequence links TRBV4-2 to TRBJ2-2; the D gene is not confidently resolved. The sample consisted of CXCR5- memory CD4+ T cells sorted from blood, taken 7 days after influenza vaccination. This specimen's cell subset or site label, per the study, means: CXCR5- memory CD4 T cells. The sequence was collected from an adult who received the influenza vaccine. The sequenced DNA: TGTGCCAGCAGCCTGCAACTCGGTGGCTTGGAAGCCGGGGAGCTGTTTTTT. Its protein is CASSLQLGGLEAGELFF.